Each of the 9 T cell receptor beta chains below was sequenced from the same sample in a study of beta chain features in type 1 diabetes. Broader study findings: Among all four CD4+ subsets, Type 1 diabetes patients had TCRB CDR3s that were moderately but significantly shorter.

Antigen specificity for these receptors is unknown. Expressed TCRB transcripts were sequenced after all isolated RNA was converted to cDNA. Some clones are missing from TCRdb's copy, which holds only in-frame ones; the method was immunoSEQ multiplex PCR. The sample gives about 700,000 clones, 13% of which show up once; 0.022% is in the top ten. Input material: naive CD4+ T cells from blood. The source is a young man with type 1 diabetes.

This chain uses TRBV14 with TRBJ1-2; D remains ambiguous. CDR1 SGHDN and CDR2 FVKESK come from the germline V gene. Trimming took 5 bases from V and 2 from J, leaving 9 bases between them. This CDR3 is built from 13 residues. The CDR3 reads CASSLTVNYGYTF. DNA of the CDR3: TGTGCCAGCAGCTTAACAGTAAACTATGGCTACACCTTC.

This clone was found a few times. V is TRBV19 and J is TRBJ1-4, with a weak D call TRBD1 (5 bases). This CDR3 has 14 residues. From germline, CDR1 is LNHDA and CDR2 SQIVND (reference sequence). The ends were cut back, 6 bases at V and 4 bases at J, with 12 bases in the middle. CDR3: CASSPQGLNEKLFF. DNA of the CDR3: TGTGCCAGTAGCCCCCAGGGCCTTAATGAAAAACTGTTTTTT.

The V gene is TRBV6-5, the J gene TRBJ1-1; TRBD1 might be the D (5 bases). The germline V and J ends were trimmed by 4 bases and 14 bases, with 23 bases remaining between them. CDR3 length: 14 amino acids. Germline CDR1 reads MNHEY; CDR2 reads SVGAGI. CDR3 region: CASSFYTGTAKSFF. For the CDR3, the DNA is TGTGCCAGCAGTTTCTACACTGGGACTGCTAAATCCTTCTTT.

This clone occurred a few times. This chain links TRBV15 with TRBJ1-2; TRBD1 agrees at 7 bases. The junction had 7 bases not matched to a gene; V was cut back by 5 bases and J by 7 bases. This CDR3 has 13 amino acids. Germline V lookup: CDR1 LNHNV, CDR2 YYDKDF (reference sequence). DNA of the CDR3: TGTGCCACCAGCTTTGCAGAGGGGGCTGGCTACACCTTC. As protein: CATSFAEGAGYTF.

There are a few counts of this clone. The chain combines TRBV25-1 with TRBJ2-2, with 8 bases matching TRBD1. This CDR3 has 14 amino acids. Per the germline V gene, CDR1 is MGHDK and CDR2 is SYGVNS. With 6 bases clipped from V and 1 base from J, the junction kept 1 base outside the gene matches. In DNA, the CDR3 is TGTGCCAGCAGGGGGACAGGGAACACCGGGGAGCTGTTTTTT. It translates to CASRGTGNTGELFF.

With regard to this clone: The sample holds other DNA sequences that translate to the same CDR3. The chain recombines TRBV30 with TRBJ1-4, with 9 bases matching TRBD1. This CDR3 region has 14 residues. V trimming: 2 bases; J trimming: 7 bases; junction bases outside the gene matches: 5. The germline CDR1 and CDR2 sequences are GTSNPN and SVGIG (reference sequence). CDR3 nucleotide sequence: TGTGCCTGGAGTCCGGGGACAGGGTTTGAAAAACTGTTTTTT. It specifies CAWSPGTGFEKLFF.

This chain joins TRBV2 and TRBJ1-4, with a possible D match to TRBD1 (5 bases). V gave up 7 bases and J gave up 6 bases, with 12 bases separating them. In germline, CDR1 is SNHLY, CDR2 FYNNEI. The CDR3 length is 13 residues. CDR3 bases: TGTGCCAGCAAGAGGGCAGGGTATGAAAAACTGTTTTTT. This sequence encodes CASKRAGYEKLFF.

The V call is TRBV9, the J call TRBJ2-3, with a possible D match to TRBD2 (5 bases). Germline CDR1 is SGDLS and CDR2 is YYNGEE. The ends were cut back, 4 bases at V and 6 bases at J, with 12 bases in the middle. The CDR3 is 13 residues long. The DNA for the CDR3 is TGTGCCAGCAGCCCCCTAGCAGCGGATACGCAGTATTTT. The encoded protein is CASSPLAADTQYF. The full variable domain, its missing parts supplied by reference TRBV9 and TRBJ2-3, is DSGVTQTPKHLITATGQRVTLRCSPRSGDLSVYWYQQSLDQGLQFLIQYYNGEERAKGNILERFSAQQFPDLHSELNLSSLELGDSALYFCASSPLAADTQYFGPGTRLTVL.

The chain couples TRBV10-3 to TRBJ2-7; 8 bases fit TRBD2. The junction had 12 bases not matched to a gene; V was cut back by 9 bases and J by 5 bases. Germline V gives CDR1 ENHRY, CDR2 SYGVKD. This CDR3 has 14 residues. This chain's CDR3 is CAIRPGLEAHEQYF. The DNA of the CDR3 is TGTGCCATTCGGCCGGGACTAGAGGCCCACGAGCAGTACTTC.